The 31 T cell receptor beta chains in this list originate from one sample, sequenced in a study of blood T cell repertoires in COVID-19. Method: immunoSEQ multiplex PCR; TCRdb's copy keeps in-frame clones and lacks some. The sample carries over 20,000 clones, almost 90% recorded once. The sample comprised peripheral blood. The receptor set was obtained from a man between 65 and 80 years old with acute or convalescent COVID-19.

The chain joins TRBV6-6 to TRBJ1-4; 7 positions match TRBD1. Trimming cost V 6 bases and J 6 bases; bases outside gene matches: 10. The CDR3 spans 15 residues. The germline V gene has CDR1 MNHNY and CDR2 SVGAGI (reference sequence). Here the CDR3 reads CASRSRTGQDEKLFF. CDR3 sequence (DNA): TGTGCCAGCAGGTCTCGGACAGGTCAGGATGAAAAACTGTTTTTT.

In nucleotides, the CDR3 is TGTGCCAGCAGTCTAACAGGGGATCGGGCCTATGGCTACACCTTC. Translating it yields CASSLTGDRAYGYTF. The V call is TRBV27, the J call TRBJ1-2; the match to TRBD1 covers 7 bases. CDR3 length: 15 amino acids. The J segment lost 4 bases and the V segment lost 5 bases, leaving 10 bases of the junction unmatched. From germline, CDR1 is MNHEY and CDR2 SMNVEV (reference sequence).

The J gene is TRBJ2-1, the V gene TRBV28; 11 bases are a match to TRBD2. V dropped 1 base and J dropped 9; count of bases not matched to a gene: 8. From germline, CDR1 is MDHEN and CDR2 SYDVKM. CDR3 length: 16 residues. DNA for the CDR3: TGTGCCAGCAGTTTATTAGCGGGAGGGGGTTTCGGTGAGCAGTTCTTC. It yields the protein CASSLLAGGGFGEQFF.

This clone turned up a few times. The chain couples TRBV9 to TRBJ1-2, with a weak D call TRBD1 (6 bases). CDR1 is SGDLS and CDR2 is YYNGEE in the germline V gene. Trimming pared 4 bases from V and 4 bases from J, leaving 14 bases between. This CDR3 contains 14 residues. CDR3 DNA: TGTGCCAGCAGCCCAGAACAGGGTAGCTATGGCTACACCTTC. It codes for CASSPEQGSYGYTF.

The V and J genes are TRBV27 and TRBJ1-3, with D tentatively TRBD1 (5 bases). CDR1 and CDR2 (germline): MNHEY, SMNVEV (reference sequence). There are 16 residues in the CDR3. V was pared by 0 bases and J by 2 bases, with 11 bases between. In DNA, the CDR3 is TGTGCCAGCAGTTTATCGGGGCAATTAACTGGAAACACCATATATTTT. This sequence encodes CASSLSGQLTGNTIYF.

In its sample, this clone was seen once. The chain employs TRBV19 and TRBJ2-7, with 8 bases lining up with TRBD1. The CDR3 loop spans 13 amino acids. J gave up 2 bases and V 6 bases, and 3 bases lay outside the gene matches. Germline CDR1 LNHDA, CDR2 SQIVND (reference sequence). The CDR3 loop reads CASRDRATYEQYF. The CDR3 coding sequence is TGTGCCAGTAGGGACAGGGCGACCTACGAGCAGTACTTC.

A few counts support this clone. The genes are TRBV19 and TRBJ2-3; TRBD2 agrees at 10 bases. CDR3 length: 15 residues. Germline assignment: CDR1 LNHDA and CDR2 SQIVND (reference sequence). The V gene end was trimmed by 2 bases and the J gene end by 5 bases; junction bases not matched to a gene: 4. The CDR3 nucleotides are TGTGCCAGTAGTATACTAGCGGGAGCTGTAGATACGCAGTATTTT. It is translated as CASSILAGAVDTQYF.

The rearrangement joins TRBV4-3 to TRBJ1-2; TRBD1 matches 8 bases. Germline lookup yields CDR1 LGHNA and CDR2 YSLEER. The CDR3 covers 15 residues. V dropped 3 bases and J dropped 4; count of bases not matched to a gene: 7. CDR3 sequence: CASSQEETGGYGYTF. In DNA, the CDR3 is TGCGCCAGCAGCCAGGAAGAAACAGGGGGCTATGGCTACACCTTC.

V is TRBV6-6 and J is TRBJ2-1; D gene ambiguous. Germline lookup yields CDR1 MNHNY and CDR2 SVGAGI (reference sequence). This CDR3 is 16 amino acids long. V dropped 6 bases and J dropped 2 bases, with 17 bases sitting between them. The CDR3 region is CASSREDWPTYNEQFF. In DNA, the CDR3 is TGTGCCAGCAGCCGAGAAGACTGGCCTACCTACAATGAGCAGTTCTTC.

CDR3 amino acids: CASSPAGGGQPQHF. CDR3 coding DNA: TGTGCCAGCAGCCCGGCAGGGGGCGGTCAGCCCCAGCATTTT. The rearrangement joins TRBV7-2 to TRBJ1-5; 8 bases map to TRBD1. This CDR3 is 14 amino acids long. V was pared by 5 bases and J by 6 bases, with 6 bases of the junction left unmatched. The germline V gene has CDR1 SGHTA and CDR2 FQGNSA.

The rearrangement joins TRBV11-2 to TRBJ2-7; 8 bases fit TRBD2. The germline V gene encodes CDR1 SGHAT and CDR2 FQNNGV. The CDR3 is 11 residues long. V gave up 4 bases and J gave up 10 bases; unmatched junction bases: 3. The CDR3 spells CASSSGGAQYF. CDR3 in DNA: TGTGCCAGCAGCTCGGGAGGGGCCCAGTACTTC.

The V call is TRBV27, the J call TRBJ2-7; no clear D. The CDR3 runs to 13 residues. CDR1 is MNHEY and CDR2 is SMNVEV in the germline V gene (reference sequence). V dropped 2 bases and J dropped 2 bases, with 7 bases sitting between them. The CDR3: CASSLSQTYEQYF. The DNA for the CDR3 is TGTGCCAGCAGTTTAAGCCAAACCTACGAGCAGTACTTC.

V gene TRBV9 combines with J gene TRBJ2-2, with TRBD2 matching over 8 bases. The CDR3 consists of 16 residues. Germline V gene sequence: CDR1 SGDLS, CDR2 YYNGEE. V was pared by 0 bases and J by 4 bases, with 5 bases of the junction left unmatched. Here the CDR3 DNA reads TGTGCCAGCAGCGTAGCCAGCGGGAGTAGCACCGGGGAGCTGTTTTTT. Protein product: CASSVASGSSTGELFF.

The rearrangement uses TRBV4-3 and TRBJ2-7, with 10 nucleotides matching TRBD2. V lost 1 base to trimming and J lost 1 base; unmatched junction nucleotides: 7. CDR3 length: 17 amino acids. Germline CDR1 reads LGHNA; CDR2 reads YSLEER. This CDR3 reads CASSQAHGLAVSYEQYF. DNA for the CDR3: TGCGCCAGCAGCCAAGCCCACGGACTAGCGGTGTCCTACGAGCAGTACTTC.

This rearrangement joins TRBV21-1 to TRBJ2-1; TRBD2, as called in the table, went unchecked against the DNA. TRBV21-1 is a recognized pseudogene. The CDR3 consists of 19 residues. This CDR3 is CASSKRGGPSGRAYNEQFF. The DNA for the CDR3 is TGTGCCAGCAGCAAGAGAGGGGGCCCTAGCGGGAGGGCCTACAATGAGCAGTTCTTC.

The CDR3: CASSPRTESYEQYF. CDR3 nucleotide sequence: TGTGCCAGCAGCCCTAGGACAGAATCCTACGAGCAGTACTTC. V usage is TRBV7-9 and J usage is TRBJ2-7; weak D call: TRBD1 (6 bases). Trimming took 5 bases from V and 1 from J, leaving 12 bases between them. Germline V gives CDR1 SEHNR, CDR2 FQNEAQ (reference sequence). This CDR3 spans 14 amino acids.

The rearrangement joins TRBV7-3 to TRBJ2-1; TRBD2 aligns across 12 bases. The CDR3 runs 15 residues. Germline-derived CDR1 and CDR2 are SGHTA and FQGTGA. J lost 7 bases, V lost 4 bases, and 5 bases had no gene match. CDR3 sequence (DNA): TGTGCCAGCAGCTCGACTAGCGGGAGTCCTAATGAGCAGTTCTTC. It yields the protein CASSSTSGSPNEQFF.

The V and J genes are TRBV6-6 and TRBJ2-3; D is undetermined. This CDR3 is built from 13 residues. Deletions cut 5 bases from V and 2 bases from J, with 8 bases between. Germline CDR1 MNHNY, CDR2 SVGAGI (reference sequence). CDR3 in DNA: TGTGCCAGCAGTCTCGACATCACAGATACGCAGTATTTT. It encodes CASSLDITDTQYF.

The chain recombines TRBV6-4 with TRBJ1-6; D gene uncertain. Germline CDR1 and CDR2: MRHNA and SNTAGT. V shed 3 bases and J shed 9 bases, with 12 bases lying between them. The CDR3 covers 14 residues. The CDR3 DNA is TGTGCCAGCAGTGATTTTCCGGGATTTTCACCCCTCCACTTT. It is translated as CASSDFPGFSPLHF.

The chain combines TRBV7-9 with TRBJ2-1; 9 positions match TRBD2. This CDR3 region has 16 residues. V trimming: 0 bases; J trimming: 4 bases; junction bases outside the gene matches: 4. Germline lookup yields CDR1 SEHNR and CDR2 FQNEAQ (reference sequence). The CDR3 loop reads CASSLALAGTYNEQFF. CDR3 coding DNA: TGTGCCAGCAGCTTAGCGCTAGCGGGAACTTACAATGAGCAGTTCTTC.

The count of this clone is one. V is TRBV7-8 and J is TRBJ1-6; 9 bases map to TRBD1. The V segment lost 5 bases and the J segment 4 bases; nucleotides outside the gene matches: 3. Germline CDR1 and CDR2: SGHVS and FQNEAQ. This CDR3 spans 15 amino acids. The CDR3 loop is CASSAQGAYNSPLHF. The CDR3 DNA sequence: TGTGCCAGCAGCGCACAGGGGGCTTATAATTCACCCCTCCACTTT.

V is TRBV19 and J is TRBJ1-1, with 7 nucleotides matching TRBD1. The CDR3 loop spans 12 amino acids. The germline V gene has CDR1 LNHDA and CDR2 SQIVND (reference sequence). Unmatched junction bases numbered 6, after V lost 7 bases and J lost 7 bases. The CDR3 nucleotides are TGTGCCAGTACCAGGACAGGACTTGAAGCTTTCTTT. This sequence encodes CASTRTGLEAFF. Full variable domain (rest looked up from reference TRBV19 and TRBJ1-1): DGGITQSPKYLFRKEGQNVTLSCEQNLNHDAMYWYRQDPGQGLRLIYYSQIVNDFQKGDIAEGYSVSREKKESFPLTVTSAQKNPTAFYLCASTRTGLEAFFGQGTRLTVV.

Only a few counts were recorded for this clone. This chain links TRBV19 with TRBJ1-2, with D possibly TRBD1 on 6 matching bases. Trimming removed 3 bases from V and 3 bases from J, with 11 bases in between. Germline CDR1 is LNHDA and CDR2 is SQIVND (reference sequence). The CDR3 runs 14 residues. The CDR3 DNA reads TGTGCCAGTAGTATCGCAGGGGTGGACTATGGCTACACCTTC. It is translated as CASSIAGVDYGYTF.

This chain's CDR3 is CSASSVSGNNEQFF. Written as DNA, the CDR3 is TGCAGTGCTAGTAGTGTATCAGGCAACAATGAGCAGTTCTTC. V and J are TRBV20-1 and TRBJ2-1; D call uncertain. CDR3 length: 14 amino acids. Trimming shortened V by 3 bases and J by 5 bases, and 14 bases separated the two germline ends. CDR1 and CDR2 (germline): DFQATT, SNEGSKA (reference sequence).

This clone was counted a single time. The V call is TRBV5-1, the J call TRBJ1-3, with a tentative D call TRBD1 (5 bases). The V end lost 0 bases, the J end lost 0 bases, and 13 bases lay between the germline ends. CDR3 length: 17 residues. Germline V CDR1 and CDR2: SGHRS, YFSETQ. CDR3 sequence reads: CASSLEVTVSSGNTIYF. The CDR3 DNA reads as TGCGCCAGCAGCTTGGAGGTGACAGTTAGCTCTGGAAACACCATATATTTT. The full variable domain, completed using reference TRBV5-1 and TRBJ1-3, is KAGVTQTPRYLIKTRGQQVTLSCSPISGHRSVSWYQQTPGQGLQFLFEYFSETQRNKGNFPGRFSGRQFSNSRSEMNVSTLELGDSALYLCASSLEVTVSSGNTIYFGEGSWLTVV.

This chain uses TRBV19 with TRBJ2-3, with D perhaps TRBD2 (6 bases). Germline lookup yields CDR1 LNHDA and CDR2 SQIVND (reference sequence). This CDR3 contains 13 residues. The V end lost 8 bases, the J end lost 1 base, and 10 bases lay between the germline ends. CDR3 protein: CASAASGTDTQYF. The CDR3 DNA sequence: TGTGCCAGTGCGGCTAGCGGCACAGATACGCAGTATTTT.

J is TRBJ1-2 and V is TRBV5-3; D is ambiguous. TRBV5-3 is annotated as an ORF whose role is uncertain. V gave up 1 base and J gave up 8 bases, with 15 bases separating them. The CDR3 loop spans 14 amino acids. CDR3 coding DNA: TGTGCCAGAAGCTTGAACGGCCCCGAGGAAGGCTACACCTTC. The encoded protein is CARSLNGPEEGYTF.

This chain connects TRBV7-8 to TRBJ1-1; TRBD1 aligns across 7 bases. V lost 4 bases, J lost 3 bases, and 11 bases stayed unmatched. Germline CDR1 is SGHVS and CDR2 is FQNEAQ. The CDR3 sequence is 16 residues long. CDR3 nucleotides: TGTGCCAGCAGCTGGTCTGTGATAGGGGGCTACACTGAAGCTTTCTTT. Protein: CASSWSVIGGYTEAFF.

A remark on this clone: Since a far larger clone is one base different, this is likely a read error. This sequence joins TRBV9 and TRBJ2-5, with a possible D match to TRBD2 (7 bases). CDR3 length: 15 residues. V lost 7 bases, J lost 1 base, and 17 bases lay in between. Germline loops: CDR1 SGDLS, CDR2 YYNGEE. The CDR3 DNA is TGTGCCAGCTGCGGAGGGGGGGGGCCCCAAGAGACCCAGTACTTC. This codes for CASCGGGGPQETQYF.

This rearrangement joins TRBV5-4 to TRBJ2-3; 7 bases are a match to TRBD2. The V segment lost 2 bases and the J segment 3 bases; nucleotides outside the gene matches: 9. From germline, CDR1 is SGHNT and CDR2 YYREEE (reference sequence). This CDR3 has 16 amino acids. The CDR3 here is CASSLVPWGGTDTQYF. The CDR3 DNA sequence: TGTGCCAGCAGCTTAGTTCCTTGGGGGGGGACAGATACGCAGTATTTT. Drawing the rest from reference TRBV5-4 and TRBJ2-3, the complete variable domain is ETGVTQSPTHLIKTRGQQVTLRCSSQSGHNTVSWYQQALGQGPQFIFQYYREEENGRGNFPPRFSGLQFPNYSSELNVNALELDDSALYLCASSLVPWGGTDTQYFGPGTRLTVL.

The table lists this clone with a few counts. The V call is TRBV28, the J call TRBJ2-2, with D possibly matching TRBD1 (5 bases). In germline, CDR1 is MDHEN, CDR2 SYDVKM. The V gene lost 4 bases and the J gene lost 11 bases, with 11 bases spanning the gap. The CDR3 totals 12 residues. DNA of the CDR3: TGTGCCAGCAGTTCCCTGACAGTAGAGCTGTTTTTT. This translates into CASSSLTVELFF.